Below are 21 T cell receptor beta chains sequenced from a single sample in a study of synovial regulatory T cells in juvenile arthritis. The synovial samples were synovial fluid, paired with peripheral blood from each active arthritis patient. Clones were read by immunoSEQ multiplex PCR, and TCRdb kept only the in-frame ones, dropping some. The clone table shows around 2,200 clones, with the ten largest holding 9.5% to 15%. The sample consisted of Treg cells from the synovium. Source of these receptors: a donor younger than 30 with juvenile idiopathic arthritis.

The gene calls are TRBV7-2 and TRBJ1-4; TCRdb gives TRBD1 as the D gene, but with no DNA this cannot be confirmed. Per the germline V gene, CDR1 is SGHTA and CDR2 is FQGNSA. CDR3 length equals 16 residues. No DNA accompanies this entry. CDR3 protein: CASSPDRQSTNEKLFF.

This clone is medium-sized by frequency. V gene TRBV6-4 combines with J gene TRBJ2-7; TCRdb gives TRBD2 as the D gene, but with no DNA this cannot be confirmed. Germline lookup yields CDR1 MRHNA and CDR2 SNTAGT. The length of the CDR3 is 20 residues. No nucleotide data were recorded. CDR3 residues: CASRTKRGLAGVLTSYEQYF.

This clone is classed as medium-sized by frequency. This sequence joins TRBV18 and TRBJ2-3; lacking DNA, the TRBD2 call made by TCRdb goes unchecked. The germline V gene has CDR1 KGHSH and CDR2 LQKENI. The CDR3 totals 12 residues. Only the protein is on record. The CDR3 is CASSPLADTQYF.

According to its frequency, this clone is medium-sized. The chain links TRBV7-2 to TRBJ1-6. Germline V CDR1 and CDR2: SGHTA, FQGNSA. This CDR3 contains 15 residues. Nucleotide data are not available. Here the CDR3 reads CASSLAQMSNSPLHF. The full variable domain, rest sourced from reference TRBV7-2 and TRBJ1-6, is GAGVSQSPSNKVTEKGKDVELRCDPISGHTALYWYRQSLGQGLEFLIYFQGNSAPDKSGLPSDRFSAERTGGSVSTLTIQRTQQEDSAVYLCASSLAQMSNSPLHFGNGTRLTVT.

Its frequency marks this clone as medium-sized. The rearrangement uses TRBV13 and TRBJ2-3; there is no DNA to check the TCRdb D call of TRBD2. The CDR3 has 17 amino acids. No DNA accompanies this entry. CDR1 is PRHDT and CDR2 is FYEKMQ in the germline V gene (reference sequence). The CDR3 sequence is CASSSLWRGGSTDTQYF.

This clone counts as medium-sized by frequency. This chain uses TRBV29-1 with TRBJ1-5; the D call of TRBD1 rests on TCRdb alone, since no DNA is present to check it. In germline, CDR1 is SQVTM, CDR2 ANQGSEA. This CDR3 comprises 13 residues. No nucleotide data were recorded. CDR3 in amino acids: CSVQGQPNQPQHF.

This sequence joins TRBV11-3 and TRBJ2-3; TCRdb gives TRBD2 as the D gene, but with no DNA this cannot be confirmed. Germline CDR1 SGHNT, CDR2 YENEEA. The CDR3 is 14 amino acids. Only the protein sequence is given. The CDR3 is CASSLDSSGNTQYF.

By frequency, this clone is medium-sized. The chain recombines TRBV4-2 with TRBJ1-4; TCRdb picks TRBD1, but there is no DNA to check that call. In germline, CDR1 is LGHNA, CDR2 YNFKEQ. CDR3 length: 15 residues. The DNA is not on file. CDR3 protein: CASSQDSGQNEKLFF.

The CDR3 loop reads CSANWGTQYF. The chain joins TRBV20-1 to TRBJ2-5. The CDR3 spans 10 residues. No DNA has been recorded. Germline assignment: CDR1 DFQATT and CDR2 SNEGSKA (reference sequence).

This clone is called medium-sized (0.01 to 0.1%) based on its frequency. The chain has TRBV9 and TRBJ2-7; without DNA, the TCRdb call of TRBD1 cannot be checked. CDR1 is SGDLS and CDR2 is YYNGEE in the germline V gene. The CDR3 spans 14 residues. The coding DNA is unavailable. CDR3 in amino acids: CASSVAPGPYEQYF.

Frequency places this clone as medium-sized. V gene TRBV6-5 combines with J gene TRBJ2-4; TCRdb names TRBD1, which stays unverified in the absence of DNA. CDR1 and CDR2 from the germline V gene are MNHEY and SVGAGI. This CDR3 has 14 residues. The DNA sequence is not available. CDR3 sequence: CASSYPIAKNIQYF.

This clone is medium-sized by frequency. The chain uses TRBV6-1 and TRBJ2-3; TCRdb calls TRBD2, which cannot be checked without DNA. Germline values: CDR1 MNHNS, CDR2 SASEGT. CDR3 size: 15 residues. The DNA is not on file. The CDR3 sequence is CASSLAGGGTDTQYF.

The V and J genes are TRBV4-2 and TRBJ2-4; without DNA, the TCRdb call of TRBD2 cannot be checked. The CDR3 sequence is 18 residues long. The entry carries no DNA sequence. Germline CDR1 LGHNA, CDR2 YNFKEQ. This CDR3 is CASSQGLAGGLAKNIQYF.

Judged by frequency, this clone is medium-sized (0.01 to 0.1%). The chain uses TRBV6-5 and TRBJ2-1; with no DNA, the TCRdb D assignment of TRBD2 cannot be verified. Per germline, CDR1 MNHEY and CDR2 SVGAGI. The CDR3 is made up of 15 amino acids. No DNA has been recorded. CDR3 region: CASSYSGRAYNEQFF.

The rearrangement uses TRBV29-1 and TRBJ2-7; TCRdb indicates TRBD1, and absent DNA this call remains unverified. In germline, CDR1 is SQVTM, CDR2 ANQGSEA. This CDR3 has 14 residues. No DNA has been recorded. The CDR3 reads CSVEQGAAGFKQYF.

CDR3: CASKNDAATPEAFF. This chain joins TRBV19 and TRBJ1-1. Germline loops: CDR1 LNHDA, CDR2 SQIVND (reference sequence). The CDR3 length is 14 residues. The nucleotide record is missing.

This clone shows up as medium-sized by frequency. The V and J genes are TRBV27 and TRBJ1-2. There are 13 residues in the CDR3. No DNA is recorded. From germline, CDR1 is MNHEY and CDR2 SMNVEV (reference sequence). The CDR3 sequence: CASKGGAYYGYTF.

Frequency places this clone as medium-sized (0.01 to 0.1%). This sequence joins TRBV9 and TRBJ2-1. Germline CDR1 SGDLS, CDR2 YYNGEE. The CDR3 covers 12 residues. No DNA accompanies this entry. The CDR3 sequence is CASSVGDLEQFF. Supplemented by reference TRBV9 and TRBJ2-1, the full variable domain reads DSGVTQTPKHLITATGQRVTLRCSPRSGDLSVYWYQQSLDQGLQFLIQYYNGEERAKGNILERFSAQQFPDLHSELNLSSLELGDSALYFCASSVGDLEQFFGPGTRLTVL.

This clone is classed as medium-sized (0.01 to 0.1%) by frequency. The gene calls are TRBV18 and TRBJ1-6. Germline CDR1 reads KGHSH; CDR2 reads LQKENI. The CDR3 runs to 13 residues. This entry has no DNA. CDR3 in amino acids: CASSPPYNSPLHF.

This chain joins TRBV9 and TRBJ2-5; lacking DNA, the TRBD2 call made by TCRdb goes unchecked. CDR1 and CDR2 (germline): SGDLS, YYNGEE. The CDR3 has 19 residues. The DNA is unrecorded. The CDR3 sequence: CASSVGPGTSGGTQETQYF. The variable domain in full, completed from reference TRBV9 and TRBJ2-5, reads DSGVTQTPKHLITATGQRVTLRCSPRSGDLSVYWYQQSLDQGLQFLIQYYNGEERAKGNILERFSAQQFPDLHSELNLSSLELGDSALYFCASSVGPGTSGGTQETQYFGPGTRLLVL.

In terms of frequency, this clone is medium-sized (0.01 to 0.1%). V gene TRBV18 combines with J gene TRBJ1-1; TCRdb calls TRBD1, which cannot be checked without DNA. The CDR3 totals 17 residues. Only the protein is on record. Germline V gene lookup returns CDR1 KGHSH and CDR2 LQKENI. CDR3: CASSLTQGARGNTEAFF.